This T cell receptor (beta chain) is drawn from a study of blood T cells in healthy people across ages. A sample-barcoded 5' primer and a J-beta primer mix were used in a second PCR of roughly 6 to 11 cycles. MiXCR, applied by TCRdb to the 5' RACE reads, yields one record per CDR3 protein. The sample consists of 800,000 to 950,000 distinct CDR3 sequences, 25% to 35% of them appearing once. In germline, CDR1 is SEHNR, CDR2 FQNEAQ (reference sequence). This CDR3 contains 14 residues. Turning to this clonotype: A clone one base away is much larger, so this may be a read error.

These data also featured in a second study, about T cells of mothers and their children. That paper states: The whole RNA yield was converted to cDNA, 1.5 ug per 15 ul.

The sample was blood. This TCR derives from a woman aged 40 to 50 in good health. V and J are TRBV7-9 and TRBJ2-6; D is unclear. The CDR3 DNA reads TGTGCCGGCAGCTTACAACAGGGGGCCAACGTCCTGACTTTC. This gives the protein CAGSLQQGANVLTF.